The clone carrying this TCR beta chain has only a few counts. This entry comes from a study of blood T cell repertoires in COVID-19. Study overall: Samples taken during acute and convalescent COVID-19 were collected in the United States, Italy and Spain. Sources were T cells, B-cell-depleted T cells, or PBMCs; the material itself was cDNA or gDNA.

As processed by the authors: Amplifying reference gene primers gave estimates of nucleated cell counts. Repertoires were generated with immunoSEQ multiplex PCR, while TCRdb's copy carries only in-frame clones and drops some. V and J calls and clone size are copied from that table; D and trimming were computed from the DNA. The profile shows approximately 340,000 clones, around 83% of them singletons. Germline V CDR1 and CDR2: ENHRY, SYGVKD. CDR3 length equals 15 residues. V dropped 7 bases and J dropped 5; count of bases not matched to a gene: 12. Source material: peripheral blood. The chain couples TRBV10-3 to TRBJ2-7, with 9 positions matching TRBD2. This clonotype was obtained from a young man with active or convalescent COVID-19. As DNA, the CDR3 is TGTGCCATCAAAGAGGCGCTAGCGGGATCAGACGAGCAGTACTTC. Encoded protein: CAIKEALAGSDEQYF.